This T cell receptor (beta chain) originates from a study of T cell changes during pregnancy in multiple sclerosis. Measured with immunoSEQ multiplex PCR; TCRdb has only the in-frame clones, and not every one. The sample records around 45,000 clones, 75% to 90% being singletons. V lost 4 bases and J lost 6, with 18 bases in between. Per germline, CDR1 SGHRS and CDR2 YFSETQ. This CDR3 has 15 residues. The TCR originated in a female donor with multiple sclerosis, enrolled in a pregnancy study. The material was CD8+ T cells from peripheral blood mononuclear cells, obtained in the second trimester of pregnancy. V gene TRBV5-1 combines with J gene TRBJ2-3, with TRBD2 as a possible D gene (5 bases). CDR3 nucleotide sequence: TGCGCCAGCAGCCTGACTACGGCCCTGTCGGATACGCAGTATTTT. It specifies CASSLTTALSDTQYF.